A selection of T cell receptor beta chains follows, all from one sample in a study of identical twins. TCRdb re-called the 5' RACE reads with MiXCR, one entry per CDR3 protein. The top ten clones hold nearly 0.45% of a sample with about 530,000 distinct CDR3 sequences, about 15% of them seen once. Separately, the same data were catalogued under a study of yellow fever vaccine responses in identical twins.

The sample was CD4+ T cells sorted from blood. These receptors all come from a woman aged 18-35 years in good health. Both conserved end residues are trimmed from each CDR3.

J gene: TRBJ2-1; V gene: TRBV20-1; CDR3 protein: SARDNFRANEQF
J gene: TRBJ2-7; V gene: TRBV2; CDR3 protein: ASRRGSGEGEQY
J gene: TRBJ2-1; V gene: TRBV4-1; CDR3 protein: ASSQNLAGVTYNEQF
J gene: TRBJ2-2; V gene: TRBV7-2; CDR3 protein: ASSLVGGPAGELF
J gene: TRBJ2-3; V gene: TRBV20-1; CDR3 protein: SALTSGRVGDTQY
J gene: TRBJ1-6; V gene: TRBV12-3/TRBV12-4; CDR3 protein: ASSRDFNSPLH
J gene: TRBJ2-7; V gene: TRBV11-3; CDR3 protein: ASSLDRRWGEQY
J gene: TRBJ2-5; V gene: TRBV5-1; CDR3 protein: ASSSEQETQY
J gene: TRBJ2-3; V gene: TRBV28; CDR3 protein: ASSTGGSGEDTQY
J gene: TRBJ2-1; V gene: TRBV20-1; CDR3 protein: SARTSVSYNEQF
J gene: TRBJ2-7; V gene: TRBV3-1; CDR3 protein: ASSPQGSESGEQY
J gene: TRBJ2-7; V gene: TRBV6-1; CDR3 protein: ASRDIGRSYEQY
J gene: TRBJ1-5; V gene: TRBV12-3/TRBV12-4; CDR3 protein: ASNLGGQPQH
J gene: TRBJ2-1; V gene: TRBV10-3; CDR3 protein: AISESTASGDEQF
J gene: TRBJ2-7; V gene: TRBV12-3/TRBV12-4; CDR3 protein: ASSLGSGAYEQY
J gene: TRBJ2-1; V gene: TRBV3-1; CDR3 protein: ASSFTRGYNEQF
J gene: TRBJ2-1; V gene: TRBV12-3/TRBV12-4; CDR3 protein: ASTQRIGGAWNEQF
J gene: TRBJ1-5; V gene: TRBV7-7; CDR3 protein: ASSSGPSQPQH
J gene: TRBJ2-2; V gene: TRBV4-2; CDR3 protein: ASSQAPTSGSVTGELF
J gene: TRBJ1-1; V gene: TRBV7-8; CDR3 protein: ASSFGGGLTEAF
J gene: TRBJ2-5; V gene: TRBV5-6; CDR3 protein: ASSLSLGYQETQY
J gene: TRBJ2-1; V gene: TRBV11-1; CDR3 protein: ASSPPTGLAGGPRFNEQF
J gene: TRBJ2-7; V gene: TRBV12-3/TRBV12-4; CDR3 protein: ASSRQVTGPYEQY
J gene: TRBJ2-1; V gene: TRBV14; CDR3 protein: ASSLGTSGSREQF
J gene: TRBJ2-3; V gene: TRBV4-1; CDR3 protein: ASSQGPREDTQY
J gene: TRBJ2-5; V gene: TRBV5-1; CDR3 protein: ASSLARGRSVGQETQY